Presented here are 11 T cell receptor beta chains from one specimen sequenced in a study of a mutant IDH1 vaccine in newly diagnosed glioma. TCRdb's table, derived via immunoSEQ multiplex PCR, lists solely in-frame clones and lacks some. The sample lists over 40,000 clones; 80% to 90% were seen once. Time point denoted: week 35, safety follow-up. The study gave 300 ug of mutant IDH1 20-mer peptide per vaccine dose, with topical imiquimod. The antigens these receptors bind are not known. The sequencing used PBMCs, collected from a glioma patient whose treatment included an IDH1 peptide vaccine. All receptors derive from a man aged 40-49 years with glioma.

This clone was picked up one time. The chain uses TRBV5-1 and TRBJ2-1; the match to TRBD1 covers 9 bases. J was trimmed by 6 bases and V by 4 bases; bases with no gene match: 8. Germline V gene lookup returns CDR1 SGHRS and CDR2 YFSETQ. The CDR3 spans 15 residues. Here the CDR3 reads CASSVQGAVVNEQFF. The DNA of the CDR3 is TGCGCCAGCAGCGTACAGGGGGCGGTCGTCAATGAGCAGTTCTTC.

The rearrangement links TRBV19 to TRBJ2-7; TRBD2 matches 7 bases. The CDR3 totals 21 residues. The germline gives CDR1 LNHDA, CDR2 SQIVND (reference sequence). The V and J ends lost 3 bases and 3 bases, in that order; junction bases with no gene match: 26. CDR3 sequence (DNA): TGTGCCAGTAGTATCCGGGCCTGGGCTTTGAGCACGCGGGAGTTGGGCTACGAGCAGTACTTC. Translating gives CASSIRAWALSTRELGYEQYF.

The chain uses TRBV27 and TRBJ2-4, with D hard to call. The CDR3 is 13 residues long. CDR1 and CDR2 (germline): MNHEY, SMNVEV (reference sequence). Trimming left V 5 bases short and J 9 bases short, with 14 bases between. DNA for the CDR3: TGTGCCAGCAGTCCAGGACCCCAGATCATTCAGTACTTC. It encodes CASSPGPQIIQYF.

This rearrangement joins TRBV7-9 to TRBJ2-2; 11 positions agree with TRBD2. The trim removed 3 bases at V and 3 bases at J, leaving 6 bases unmatched. The CDR3 sequence is 17 residues long. Germline V gene lookup returns CDR1 SEHNR and CDR2 FQNEAQ (reference sequence). The CDR3 protein is CASSLSLAGGYTGELFF. DNA for the CDR3: TGTGCCAGCAGCTTGAGCCTAGCGGGAGGCTACACCGGGGAGCTGTTTTTT.

The chain employs TRBV7-2 and TRBJ2-3; 8 nucleotides align to TRBD2. This CDR3 region has 16 residues. The ends lost 2 bases at V and 0 bases at J; junction bases unmatched: 4. Germline loops: CDR1 SGHTA, CDR2 FQGNSA. In DNA, the CDR3 is TGTGCCAGCAGCTTACGGGAGCGGGGGAGCACAGATACGCAGTATTTT. Translated: CASSLRERGSTDTQYF.

This chain uses TRBV15 with TRBJ2-2; 12 bases line up with TRBD2. The germline gives CDR1 LNHNV, CDR2 YYDKDF (reference sequence). J lost 4 bases, V lost 4 bases, and 4 bases had no gene match. The CDR3 loop spans 16 amino acids. The CDR3 DNA reads TGTGCCACCAGCACTAGCGGGGGGGTGAGCACCGGGGAGCTGTTTTTT. This encodes CATSTSGGVSTGELFF.

The chain uses TRBV19 and TRBJ1-2; TRBD1 aligns across 8 bases. The V gene end was trimmed by 10 bases and the J gene end by 4 bases; junction bases not matched to a gene: 11. The CDR3 length is 14 residues. CDR1 and CDR2 (germline): LNHDA, SQIVND (reference sequence). The CDR3 spells CATQTTGVGYGYTF. CDR3 coding DNA: TGTGCCACCCAAACGACAGGGGTAGGCTATGGCTACACCTTC.

This sequence joins TRBV14 and TRBJ2-1; D possibly uses TRBD1 or TRBD2 (6 bases each). The CDR3 has 16 amino acids. The V end lost 0 bases, the J end lost 0 bases, and 9 bases lay between the germline ends. Germline V gene data show CDR1 as SGHDN and CDR2 as FVKESK. The CDR3 DNA is TGTGCCAGCAGCCAAGAAGGGGGGAGCTCCTACAATGAGCAGTTCTTC. Translated, it gives CASSQEGGSSYNEQFF.

CDR3 in amino acids: CASSDTERQGNTGELFF. The DNA for the CDR3 is TGTGCCAGCAGCGATACGGAAAGACAGGGGAACACCGGGGAGCTGTTTTTT. This chain connects TRBV9 to TRBJ2-2; 7 nucleotides match TRBD1. The CDR3 sequence is 17 residues long. The germline V gene encodes CDR1 SGDLS and CDR2 YYNGEE. Trimming removed 3 bases from V and 1 base from J; junction bases left unmatched: 9.

This chain connects TRBV5-1 to TRBJ1-2, with D maybe TRBD1 (5 bases). Germline values: CDR1 SGHRS, CDR2 YFSETQ. Trimming stripped 0 bases from V and 2 bases from J, with 8 bases between. The CDR3 consists of 14 residues. The CDR3 here is CASSLVGGNYGYTF. The CDR3 nucleotides read TGCGCCAGCAGCTTGGTCGGGGGAAACTATGGCTACACCTTC.

The gene calls are TRBV15 and TRBJ1-4, with 7 bases aligning to TRBD1. The ends lost 3 bases at V and 2 bases at J; junction bases unmatched: 0. This CDR3 contains 14 residues. Germline V lookup: CDR1 LNHNV, CDR2 YYDKDF (reference sequence). CDR3 DNA: TGTGCCACCAGCAGGGGACAGACTAATGAAAAACTGTTTTTT. Translated, it gives CATSRGQTNEKLFF.